This T cell receptor beta chain came from a study of breast tumors, draining lymph nodes, adjacent tissues. Note on this clonotype: The target antigen is unknown. Its ends do not fully match the called genes, so a read error is possible.

From germline, CDR1 is MDHEN and CDR2 SYDVKM. CDR3 length: 13 residues. Axillary draining lymph nodes of breast cancer patients supplied the node samples. Overall study results and limits: Tumors had less TCR diversity than lymph nodes, more than nontumor tissue. Tumor T cell lymph node origin was a supported hypothesis, not proven. The data were judged consistent with most tumor T cells coming from lymph node and expanding in tumor.

One entry per CDR3 protein, called by TCRdb with MiXCR from the multiplex PCR reads. Of about 130,000 distinct CDR3 sequences listed, around 20% are singletons. The sequenced sample was axillary lymph node tissue. The chain joins TRBV28 to TRBJ2-2; D is unclear. This clonotype originated in a female donor with breast cancer. Some clones in this sample may be carry-over from other donors' samples. The CDR3 DNA follows: TGTGCCAGCAGCTTATCGGTCTTTGGGGAGCTGTTTTTT. Translating it yields CASSLSVFGELFF.